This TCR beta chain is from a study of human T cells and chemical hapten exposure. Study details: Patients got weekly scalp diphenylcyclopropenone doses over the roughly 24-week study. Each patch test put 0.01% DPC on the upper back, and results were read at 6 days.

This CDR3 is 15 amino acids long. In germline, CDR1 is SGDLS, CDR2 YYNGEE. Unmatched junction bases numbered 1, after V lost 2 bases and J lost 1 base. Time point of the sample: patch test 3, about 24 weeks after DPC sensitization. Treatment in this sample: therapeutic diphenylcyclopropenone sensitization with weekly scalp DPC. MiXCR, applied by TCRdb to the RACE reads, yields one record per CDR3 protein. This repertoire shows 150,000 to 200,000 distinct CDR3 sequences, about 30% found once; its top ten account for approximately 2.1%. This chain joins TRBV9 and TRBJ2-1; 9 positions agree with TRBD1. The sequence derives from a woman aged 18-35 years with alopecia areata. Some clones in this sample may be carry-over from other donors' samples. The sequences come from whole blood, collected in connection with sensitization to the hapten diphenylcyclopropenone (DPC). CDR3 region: CASSVGQGSYNEQFF. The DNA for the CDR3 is TGTGCCAGCAGCGTCGGACAGGGGTCCTACAATGAGCAGTTCTTC. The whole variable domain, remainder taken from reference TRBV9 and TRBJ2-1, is DSGVTQTPKHLITATGQRVTLRCSPRSGDLSVYWYQQSLDQGLQFLIQYYNGEERAKGNILERFSAQQFPDLHSELNLSSLELGDSALYFCASSVGQGSYNEQFFGPGTRLTVL.